These T cell receptor beta chains were read from a single sample in a study of CDR3 diversity in severe acne. TCRdb reanalysed the PCR reads using MiXCR and keeps one entry per CDR3 protein. The data hold tens of thousands of distinct CDR3 sequences, with around 47% observed a single time. The sample was blood. Source of these receptors: a male donor with severe acne vulgaris. The CDR3 runs from the conserved cysteine through the conserved F or W. Fields, in order: clone size, V gene, D gene, J gene, CDR3 protein, CDR3 DNA. The D gene is left open where the match is weak. The size entry is marked missing in some rows and otherwise reads once, few, many or a size class.

abundance: NA; v_gene: TRBV6-5; d_gene: NA; j_gene: TRBJ1-1; CDR3aa: CASTPQGTGPARAFF; CDR3nt: TGTGCCAGCACTCCTCAGGGGACGGGCCCGGCTAGAGCTTTCTTT
abundance: NA; v_gene: TRBV29-1; d_gene: NA; j_gene: TRBJ1-1; CDR3aa: CSVFYGGGTEAFF; CDR3nt: TGCAGCGTTTTTTATGGAGGTGGAACTGAAGCTTTCTTT
abundance: NA; v_gene: TRBV6-1; d_gene: NA; j_gene: TRBJ1-2; CDR3aa: CASSINTNYGYTF; CDR3nt: TGTGCCAGCAGTATAAATACTAACTATGGCTACACCTTC
abundance: NA; v_gene: TRBV7-2; d_gene: NA; j_gene: TRBJ2-5; CDR3aa: CASSLWGSYQETQYF; CDR3nt: TGTGCCAGCAGCTTATGGGGGTCGTACCAAGAGACCCAGTACTTC
abundance: NA; v_gene: TRBV5-5; d_gene: NA; j_gene: TRBJ2-7; CDR3aa: CASSLYGRDEEYF; CDR3nt: TGTGCCAGCAGCTTATATGGGCGGGACGAAGAGTACTTC
abundance: NA; v_gene: TRBV11-1; d_gene: TRBD2; j_gene: TRBJ2-7; CDR3aa: CASSPSNHTSGKQYF; CDR3nt: TGTGCCAGCAGCCCCTCTAACCATACTAGCGGCAAGCAGTACTTC
abundance: NA; v_gene: TRBV9; d_gene: TRBD2; j_gene: TRBJ2-2; CDR3aa: CASSAPSGISTGELFF; CDR3nt: TGTGCCAGCAGCGCCCCTAGCGGGATATCCACCGGGGAGCTGTTTTTT
abundance: few; v_gene: TRBV2; d_gene: TRBD2; j_gene: TRBJ2-4; CDR3aa: CASSRERGAKNIQYF; CDR3nt: TGTGCCTCGTCGCGGGAGAGGGGAGCCAAAAACATTCAGTACTTC
abundance: medium-sized; v_gene: TRBV7-8; d_gene: NA; j_gene: TRBJ2-3; CDR3aa: CASSLSGYTDTQYF; CDR3nt: TGTGCCAGCAGCTTAAGCGGGTACACAGATACGCAGTATTTT
abundance: many; v_gene: TRBV7-2; d_gene: NA; j_gene: TRBJ2-5; CDR3aa: CASSLGAGPQETQYF; CDR3nt: TGTGCCAGCAGCTTAGGGGCAGGCCCACAAGAGACCCAGTACTTC
abundance: NA; v_gene: TRBV29-1; d_gene: NA; j_gene: TRBJ2-7; CDR3aa: CSVATRDGYYEQYF; CDR3nt: TGCAGCGTTGCTACCCGGGACGGATACTACGAGCAGTACTTC
abundance: NA; v_gene: TRBV11-2; d_gene: NA; j_gene: TRBJ2-7; CDR3aa: CASSPNYEQYF; CDR3nt: TGTGCCAGCAGCCCTAACTACGAGCAGTACTTC
abundance: medium-sized; v_gene: TRBV15; d_gene: NA; j_gene: TRBJ2-6; CDR3aa: CATSSFTGSGANVLTF; CDR3nt: TGTGCCACCAGCAGTTTCACAGGGTCTGGGGCCAACGTCCTGACTTTC
abundance: NA; v_gene: TRBV6-5; d_gene: NA; j_gene: TRBJ2-1; CDR3aa: CAGSYGGGSSYNEQFF; CDR3nt: TGTGCCGGCAGTTACGGGGGTGGTAGCTCCTACAATGAGCAGTTCTTC
abundance: NA; v_gene: TRBV25-1; d_gene: TRBD1; j_gene: TRBJ2-3; CDR3aa: CASSEYNRGKADTQYF; CDR3nt: TGTGCCAGCAGTGAATACAACAGGGGGAAGGCAGATACGCAGTATTTT
abundance: NA; v_gene: TRBV6-2/TRBV6-3; d_gene: TRBD2; j_gene: TRBJ2-7; CDR3aa: CASRLTSGRIYEQYF; CDR3nt: TGTGCCAGCAGGCTAACTAGCGGGAGAATTTACGAGCAGTACTTC
abundance: few; v_gene: TRBV7-2; d_gene: TRBD2; j_gene: TRBJ2-1; CDR3aa: CASSLQASGSIREQFF; CDR3nt: TGTGCCAGCAGCTTACAAGCTAGCGGGAGTATTCGTGAGCAGTTCTTC
abundance: many; v_gene: TRBV10-3; d_gene: TRBD1; j_gene: TRBJ2-2; CDR3aa: CAISESGQGGELFF; CDR3nt: TGTGCCATCAGTGAGTCAGGACAGGGCGGGGAGCTGTTTTTT
abundance: NA; v_gene: TRBV7-9; d_gene: TRBD2; j_gene: TRBJ2-7; CDR3aa: CASSPGGVHEQYF; CDR3nt: TGTGCCAGCAGCCCGGGGGGGGTCCACGAGCAGTACTTC
abundance: NA; v_gene: TRBV7-2; d_gene: TRBD2; j_gene: TRBJ2-3; CDR3aa: CASSLPTSGNTDTQYF; CDR3nt: TGTGCCAGCAGCTTACCCACTAGCGGGAACACAGATACGCAGTATTTT
abundance: NA; v_gene: TRBV7-9; d_gene: NA; j_gene: TRBJ2-5; CDR3aa: CASKGVTQYF; CDR3nt: TGTGCCAGCAAGGGGGTGACCCAGTACTTC
abundance: few; v_gene: TRBV5-4; d_gene: TRBD1; j_gene: TRBJ1-1; CDR3aa: CASSWGQPTEAFF; CDR3nt: TGTGCCAGCAGCTGGGGACAGCCCACTGAAGCTTTCTTT
abundance: NA; v_gene: TRBV7-9; d_gene: TRBD1; j_gene: TRBJ2-6; CDR3aa: CASSSTAGTGGSGANVLTF; CDR3nt: TGTGCCAGCAGCTCCACCGCCGGGACAGGGGGTTCTGGGGCCAACGTCCTGACTTTC
abundance: few; v_gene: TRBV12-3/TRBV12-4; d_gene: NA; j_gene: TRBJ2-1; CDR3aa: CASSFGGEAYNEQFF; CDR3nt: TGTGCCAGCAGTTTTGGCGGAGAAGCCTACAATGAGCAGTTCTTC